The 5 T cell receptor beta chains in this list originate from one sample, sequenced in a study of shared clonotypes between healthy human individuals. CD45RO-negative, CCR7-selected cells formed the naive CD8 fraction, which excluded terminally differentiated effector memory CD45RA+ cells. Libraries were prepared by immunoSEQ multiplex PCR; TCRdb keeps only in-frame clonotypes and omits some of them. The sample shows roughly 2 million clones, around 96% of them seen only once. The sequencing sample was made of naive CD8+ T cells sorted from blood. The receptors shown here come from a young man in good health.

J is TRBJ2-7 and V is TRBV7-9, with unresolved D. Germline assignment: CDR1 SEHNR and CDR2 FQNEAQ (reference sequence). The CDR3 is 14 residues long. Trimming removed 5 bases from V and 3 bases from J, with 14 bases in between. CDR3 sequence (DNA): TGTGCCAGCAGCCCGACCCTCGAATACTACGAGCAGTACTTC. Amino acids: CASSPTLEYYEQYF.

This sequence joins TRBV9 and TRBJ2-3; the match to TRBD2 covers 10 bases. CDR1 is SGDLS, CDR2 YYNGEE, per germline. The CDR3 extends over 17 amino acids. The trim removed 3 bases at V and 0 bases at J, leaving 7 bases unmatched. The CDR3 DNA sequence: TGTGCCAGCAGCGCCAGACTAGCGGGCTCTAGCACAGATACGCAGTATTTT. This sequence encodes CASSARLAGSSTDTQYF.

The rearrangement joins TRBV6-5 to TRBJ2-7, with TRBD2 matching over 7 bases. After removal of 4 bases from V and 2 bases from J, the junction contained 5 bases not matched to a gene. This CDR3 is built from 14 residues. Germline V gene data show CDR1 as MNHEY and CDR2 as SVGAGI. CDR3 DNA: TGTGCCAGCAGTTTTGCCAGCGGGGCCTACGAGCAGTACTTC. It is translated as CASSFASGAYEQYF.

The chain has TRBV11-2 and TRBJ2-2; TRBD2 is a possible D gene (6 bases). The CDR3 is 14 residues long. CDR1 and CDR2 (germline): SGHAT, FQNNGV. V was trimmed by 10 bases and J by 4 bases, leaving 16 bases between them. CDR3 DNA: TGTGCCAACACCCCCAATAGCGGCACCGGGGAGCTGTTTTTT. Translating it yields CANTPNSGTGELFF. The complete variable domain, with remaining parts taken from reference TRBV11-2 and TRBJ2-2, reads EAGVAQSPRYKIIEKRQSVAFWCNPISGHATLYWYQQILGQGPKLLIQFQNNGVVDDSQLPKDRFSAERLKGVDSTLKIQPAKLEDSAVYLCANTPNSGTGELFFGEGSRLTVL.

V usage is TRBV18 and J usage is TRBJ1-2; D is ambiguous. The CDR3 sequence is 15 residues long. From germline, CDR1 is KGHSH and CDR2 LQKENI. V was shortened by 2 bases and J by 2 bases, with 12 bases between the two germline ends. CDR3 DNA: TGTGCCAGCTCACCAGATTACTCGGAGAACTATGGCTACACCTTC. Translating it yields CASSPDYSENYGYTF.